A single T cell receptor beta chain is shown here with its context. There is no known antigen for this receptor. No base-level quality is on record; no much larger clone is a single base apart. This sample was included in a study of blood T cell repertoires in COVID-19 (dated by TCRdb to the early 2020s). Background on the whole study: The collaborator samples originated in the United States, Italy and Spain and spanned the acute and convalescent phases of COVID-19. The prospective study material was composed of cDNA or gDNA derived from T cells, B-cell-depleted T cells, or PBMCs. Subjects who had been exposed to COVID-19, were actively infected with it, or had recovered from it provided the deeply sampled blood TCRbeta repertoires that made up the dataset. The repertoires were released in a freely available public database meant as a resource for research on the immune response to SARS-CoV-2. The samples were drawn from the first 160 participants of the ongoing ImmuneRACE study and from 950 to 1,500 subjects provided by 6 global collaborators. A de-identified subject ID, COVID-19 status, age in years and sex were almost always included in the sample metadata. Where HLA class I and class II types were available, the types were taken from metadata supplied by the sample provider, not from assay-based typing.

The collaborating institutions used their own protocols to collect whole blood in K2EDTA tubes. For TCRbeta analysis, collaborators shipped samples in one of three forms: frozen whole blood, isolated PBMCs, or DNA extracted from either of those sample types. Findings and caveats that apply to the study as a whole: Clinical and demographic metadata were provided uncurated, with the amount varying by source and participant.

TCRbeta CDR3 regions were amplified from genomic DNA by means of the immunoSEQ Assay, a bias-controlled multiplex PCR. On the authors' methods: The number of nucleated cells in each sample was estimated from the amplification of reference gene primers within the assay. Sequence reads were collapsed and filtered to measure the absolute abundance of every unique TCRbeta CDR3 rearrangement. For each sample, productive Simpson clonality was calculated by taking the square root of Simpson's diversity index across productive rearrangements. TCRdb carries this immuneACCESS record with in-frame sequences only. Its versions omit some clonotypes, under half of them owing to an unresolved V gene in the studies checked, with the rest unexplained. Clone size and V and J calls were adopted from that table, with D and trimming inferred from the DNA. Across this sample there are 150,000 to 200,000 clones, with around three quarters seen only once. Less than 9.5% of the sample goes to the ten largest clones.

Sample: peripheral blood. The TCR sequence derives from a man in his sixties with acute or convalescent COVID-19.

The CDR3 has the sequence CASSLVTGSYEQYF. The nucleotide sequence reads TGCGCCAGCAGCTTGGTTACAGGGAGCTACGAGCAGTACTTC. Here the chain combines TRBV5-1 and TRBJ2-7; tentative D gene TRBD1, with 6 bases matching. The CDR1 and CDR2 encoded by the germline V gene are SGHRS and YFSETQ. A distance of 10 bases separates the germline ends of V and J, which lose 0 bases and 3 bases respectively. The CDR3 spans 14 residues, from the cysteine through the phenylalanine. The only DNA kept is the CDR3, 42 bases in frame from the first base. With all but the CDR3 taken from the reference TRBV5-1 and TRBJ2-7 genes, the full variable domain is: KAGVTQTPRYLIKTRGQQVTLSCSPISGHRSVSWYQQTPGQGLQFLFEYFSETQRNKGNFPGRFSGRQFSNSRSEMNVSTLELGDSALYLCASSLVTGSYEQYFGPGTRLTVT.